The present T cell receptor (beta chain) was sequenced within a study of blood T cell repertoires in COVID-19. Study details: COVID-19 samples collected from the United States, Italy and Spain covered acute and convalescent phases. Nucleic acid was either cDNA or gDNA, and it came from T cells, B-cell-depleted T cells, or PBMCs.

J lost 2 bases, V lost 3 bases, and 6 bases had no gene match. The CDR3 sequence is 15 residues long. Germline V lookup: CDR1 LNHNV, CDR2 YYDKDF (reference sequence). The method was immunoSEQ multiplex PCR; TCRdb's version includes in-frame clones alone and lacks a portion of them. The table includes over 100,000 clones, around 80% detected once. Input material: peripheral blood. This chain connects TRBV15 to TRBJ2-7, with TRBD1 matching over 8 bases. This sequence was found in a woman of 80 years or more with acute or convalescent COVID-19. CDR3 in amino acids: CATSRPGQETYEQYF. CDR3 bases: TGTGCCACCAGCAGGCCGGGACAGGAGACCTACGAGCAGTACTTC.